The entry below gives a single T cell receptor beta chain sequence along with its context. CDR1 and CDR2 (germline): MDHEN, SYDVKM. Trimming at V came to 4 bases and at J to 4 bases, leaving 3 bases not matched to a gene. This CDR3 contains 14 residues. Seattle cases were enrolled at active infection and followed longitudinally. Profiled with immunoSEQ multiplex PCR; TCRdb holds only in-frame clones, not every one. The data contain roughly 280,000 clones, around 87% of them singletons. This entry is derived from a study of blood T cell repertoires in COVID-19. Sequencing was performed on peripheral blood. This receptor was identified in a woman between 55 and 75 years old with COVID-19, enrolled during active disease. This chain uses TRBV28 with TRBJ1-2, with 10 bases identical to TRBD1. The CDR3 here is CASSYGTGAYGYTF. In nucleotides, the CDR3 is TGTGCCAGCAGTTACGGGACAGGGGCCTATGGCTACACCTTC.